A selection of T cell receptor beta chains follows, all from one sample in a study of Graves' ophthalmopathy and Graves' hyperthyroidism. TCRdb ran MiXCR on the multiplex PCR reads and lists one entry per CDR3 protein. The repertoire holds just over 600,000 distinct CDR3 sequences, with 22% as singletons. Specimen: peripheral blood. These receptors were taken from a woman under 30 with stable Graves' hyperthyroidism. Some clones in this sample may be carry-over from other donors' samples. CDR3s include the opening cysteine and the closing phenylalanine or tryptophan. D genes are given only for firm matches. Rows give clone size only sometimes, using once, few, many, or a class for an expanded clone.

V gene: TRBV27; clone size: many; J gene: TRBJ2-7; D gene: TRBD2; CDR3 DNA: TGTGCCACCCTAGCGGGAGATAGCTCCTACGAGCAGTACTTC; CDR3 protein: CATLAGDSSYEQYF
V gene: TRBV5-1; clone size: few; J gene: TRBJ1-1; D gene: TRBD1; CDR3 DNA: TGCGCCAGCAGTGGAGAGGGGGCTAGAGCTTTCTTT; CDR3 protein: CASSGEGARAFF
V gene: TRBV5-1; clone size: .; J gene: TRBJ1-5; D gene: .; CDR3 DNA: TGCGCCAGCAGTGAAGGGTCCGCCAATCAGCCCCAGCATTTT; CDR3 protein: CASSEGSANQPQHF
V gene: TRBV20-1; clone size: .; J gene: TRBJ2-5; D gene: TRBD2; CDR3 DNA: TGCAGTGCTAGGGTAGCGGGGGGGCCTAGAGAGACCCAGTACTTC; CDR3 protein: CSARVAGGPRETQYF
V gene: TRBV9; clone size: few; J gene: TRBJ2-7; D gene: TRBD2; CDR3 DNA: TGTGCCAGCAGCTCCCAACGGACTAGCGGGGTCCACGAGCAGTACTTC; CDR3 protein: CASSSQRTSGVHEQYF
V gene: TRBV12-3/TRBV12-4; clone size: many; J gene: TRBJ2-7; D gene: TRBD1; CDR3 DNA: TGTGCCAGCAGTTGGACAGGGCTCGCCTACGAGCAGTACTTC; CDR3 protein: CASSWTGLAYEQYF
V gene: TRBV9; clone size: .; J gene: TRBJ2-6; D gene: TRBD1; CDR3 DNA: TGTGCCAGCAGCGTAAATTCCCAGACAGGGGGATCCTCTGGGGCCAACGTCCTGACTTTC; CDR3 protein: CASSVNSQTGGSSGANVLTF
V gene: TRBV6-2/TRBV6-3; clone size: many; J gene: TRBJ1-2; D gene: TRBD1; CDR3 DNA: TGTGCCAGCAGGTCAGGGGGCTCGGCGGTTGGCTACACCTTC; CDR3 protein: CASRSGGSAVGYTF
V gene: TRBV6-5; clone size: .; J gene: TRBJ2-7; D gene: TRBD2; CDR3 DNA: TGTGCCAGCAGTTTTTCTAGCGGGGGTAGCTCCTACGAGCAGTACTTC; CDR3 protein: CASSFSSGGSSYEQYF
V gene: TRBV30; clone size: few; J gene: TRBJ2-1; D gene: TRBD2; CDR3 DNA: TGTGCCTGGAGCAGGACTAGCGGAAACAATGAGCAGTTCTTC; CDR3 protein: CAWSRTSGNNEQFF
V gene: TRBV11-3; clone size: few; J gene: TRBJ2-2; D gene: .; CDR3 DNA: TGTGCCAGCAGCTTAGAAGGTCGCGGCGGGGAGCTGTTTTTT; CDR3 protein: CASSLEGRGGELFF
V gene: TRBV20-1; clone size: many; J gene: TRBJ2-5; D gene: TRBD1; CDR3 DNA: TGCAGTGCTTACTCCGGGACAGGGGATGGAGAGACCCAGTACTTC; CDR3 protein: CSAYSGTGDGETQYF